A single sample is the source of the 27 T cell receptor beta chains below, sequenced in a study of early T cells in non-severe SARS-CoV-2 infection. TCRdb re-called the 5' RACE reads through MiXCR, storing one row per CDR3 protein. The sample holds about 24,000 distinct CDR3 sequences; about 4.4% are singletons and the top ten take roughly 14%. The sequenced material came from whole blood. These receptors all come from an adult who was a healthcare worker with PCR-confirmed SARS-CoV-2 infection or an uninfected control (not recorded which).

This clonotype was seen repeatedly, ten times or more. This chain uses TRBV2 with TRBJ2-3, with 7 bases aligning to TRBD2. This CDR3 is 14 amino acids long. V shed 7 bases and J 0 bases; nucleotides not matched to a gene: 4. Germline V lookup: CDR1 SNHLY, CDR2 FYNNEI. Written as DNA, the CDR3 is TGTGCCAGCAAGGCTAGCGGAAGCACAGATACGCAGTATTTT. This codes for CASKASGSTDTQYF. The complete variable domain, with remaining parts taken from reference TRBV2 and TRBJ2-3, reads EPEVTQTPSHQVTQMGQEVILRCVPISNHLYFYWYRQILGQKVEFLVSFYNNEISEKSEIFDDQFSVERPDGSNFTLKIRSTKLEDSAMYFCASKASGSTDTQYFGPGTRLTVL.

This clonotype was recorded at least ten times. The V call is TRBV11-1, the J call TRBJ2-1; TRBD2 matches 10 bases. The germline gives CDR1 SGHAT, CDR2 FQDESV (reference sequence). The CDR3 is 15 residues long. Trimming took 5 bases from V and 7 from J; bases not matched to a gene: 8. The CDR3 here is CASSERLAGLNEQFF. The CDR3 DNA is TGTGCCAGCAGCGAGAGACTAGCGGGCCTGAATGAGCAGTTCTTC.

Ten or more counts support this clonotype. The chain employs TRBV5-1 and TRBJ1-4; no clear D. Germline CDR1 is SGHRS and CDR2 is YFSETQ. V was trimmed by 4 bases and J by 4 bases, leaving 11 bases between them. CDR3 size: 14 residues. This CDR3 is CASSLRRDNEKLFF. As DNA, the CDR3 is TGCGCCAGCAGCCTACGTAGAGATAATGAAAAACTGTTTTTT.

This clonotype has a count of ten or more. The CDR3: CATSRDVAPIELPFDGYTF. The CDR3 DNA is TGTGCCACCAGCAGAGATGTGGCACCAATCGAACTTCCCTTTGATGGCTACACCTTC. This chain links TRBV15 with TRBJ1-2; D is uncertain. Trimming shortened V by 0 bases and J by 6 bases, and 26 bases separated the two germline ends. CDR3 length: 19 amino acids. Germline V gene data show CDR1 as LNHNV and CDR2 as YYDKDF (reference sequence).

At least ten counts were recorded for this clonotype. The V and J genes are TRBV4-3 and TRBJ1-1; 7 nucleotides match TRBD1. Germline loops: CDR1 LGHNA, CDR2 YSLEER. The CDR3 extends over 15 amino acids. Unmatched junction bases numbered 9, after V lost 1 base and J lost 7 bases. Written as DNA, the CDR3 is TGCGCCAGCAGCCAAGTGAGGGGGCTTATGGGTGAAGCTTTCTTT. Translating gives CASSQVRGLMGEAFF.

This clonotype was seen many times. This sequence joins TRBV6-5 and TRBJ1-6, with a weak D call TRBD1 (6 bases). Germline V gene data show CDR1 as MNHEY and CDR2 as SVGAGI. The V end lost 7 bases, the J end lost 5 bases, and 15 bases lay between the germline ends. There are 15 residues in the CDR3. The CDR3 coding sequence is TGTGCCAGCACCAAACAGGGAGTTAATAATTCACCCCTCCACTTT. This codes for CASTKQGVNNSPLHF.

This clonotype occurred many times. The V call is TRBV6-2 or TRBV6-3, the J call TRBJ2-7; 9 bases are shared with TRBD1. CDR1 is MNHEY, CDR2 SVGEGT, per germline. V dropped 5 bases and J dropped 2; count of bases not matched to a gene: 13. This CDR3 has 17 residues. CDR3 sequence reads: CASSPPPGQGKTYEQYF. CDR3 sequence (DNA): TGTGCCAGCAGTCCCCCACCCGGACAGGGGAAAACCTACGAGCAGTACTTC.

This clonotype was recorded many times. The chain uses TRBV7-2 and TRBJ1-2, with TRBD1 matching over 7 bases. The CDR3 runs 14 residues. V shed 4 bases, J shed 4 bases, and the junction held 6 bases outside the gene matches. CDR1 and CDR2 from the germline V gene are SGHTA and FQGNSA. CDR3 nucleotides: TGTGCCAGCAGCTGGGGCAGGGGGTCCTATGGCTACACCTTC. This sequence encodes CASSWGRGSYGYTF.

Of note for this clonotype: One base away lies a much larger clone, so this may be a sequencing read error. This sequence joins TRBV5-6 and TRBJ2-1; 9 nucleotides line up with TRBD1. Germline CDR1 reads SGHDT; CDR2 reads YYEEEE. CDR3 length: 16 residues. The CDR3 region is CASSFWGGTGYNVQFF. The CDR3 DNA is TGTGCCAGCAGCTTCTGGGGCGGGACAGGGTACAATGTGCAGTTCTTC.

In the case of this clonotype: This may stem from a read error, because a much larger clone lies one nucleotide away. This sequence joins TRBV12-3 or TRBV12-4 and TRBJ1-2; a weak D match, TRBD1 (6 bases). The CDR3 spans 14 residues. The CDR3 protein is CASSIAARGGGYTF. The CDR3 coding sequence is TGTGCCAGCAGTATAGCTGCCAGGGGAGGAGGCTACACCTTC.

This chain joins TRBV7-9 and TRBJ1-2; D gene uncertain. Germline loops: CDR1 SEHNR, CDR2 FQNEAQ (reference sequence). V lost 2 bases and J lost 0, with 1 base in between. The length of the CDR3 is 12 residues. This chain's CDR3 is CASSLSNYGYTF. The CDR3 DNA follows: TGTGCCAGCAGCTTATCTAACTATGGCTACACCTTC.

The genes are TRBV4-1 and TRBJ2-2; perhaps TRBD1 as D (5 bases). The CDR3 consists of 13 residues. Trimming pared 1 base from V and 6 bases from J, leaving 6 bases between. The germline V gene encodes CDR1 MGHRA and CDR2 YSYEKL. CDR3 loop: CASSQVGAGELFF. The CDR3 bases are TGCGCCAGCAGCCAAGTAGGGGCCGGGGAGCTGTTTTTT.

The V and J genes are TRBV5-1 and TRBJ2-5; TRBD2 might be the D (5 bases). Germline V CDR1 and CDR2: SGHRS, YFSETQ. This CDR3 comprises 14 residues. V was shortened by 0 bases and J by 5 bases, with 11 bases between the two germline ends. CDR3 protein: CASSLGPPGETQYF. The CDR3 nucleotides are TGCGCCAGCAGCTTGGGCCCACCGGGGGAGACCCAGTACTTC.

The DNA for the CDR3 is TGTGCCAGCAGTGAAGACCGAGGGGCCTACAATGAGCAGTTCTTC. This codes for CASSEDRGAYNEQFF. This chain links TRBV2 with TRBJ2-1; D might be TRBD1 or TRBD2, each matching 5 bases. V lost 1 base, J lost 2 bases, and 9 bases lay in between. Germline CDR1 is SNHLY and CDR2 is FYNNEI. CDR3 size: 15 residues.

This clonotype was counted many times. The V gene is TRBV7-6, the J gene TRBJ2-1, with D unresolved. The germline V and J ends were trimmed by 1 base and 1 base, with 5 bases remaining between them. The CDR3 loop spans 14 amino acids. CDR1 SGHVS and CDR2 FNYEAQ come from the germline V gene. CDR3 region: CASSLDNSYNEQFF. The CDR3 DNA follows: TGTGCCAGCAGCTTAGACAATTCCTACAATGAGCAGTTCTTC.

This clonotype appeared many times. The chain carries TRBV5-5 and TRBJ1-4, with D unresolved. Germline CDR1 SGHKS, CDR2 YYEKEE (reference sequence). Trimming pared 0 bases from V and 0 bases from J, leaving 3 bases between. The CDR3 totals 14 residues. The CDR3 coding sequence is TGTGCCAGCAGCTTGGAAGCAACTAATGAAAAACTGTTTTTT. Amino acids: CASSLEATNEKLFF.

This clonotype was found many times. The rearrangement links TRBV11-2 to TRBJ2-3; TRBD2 matches 7 bases. With 4 bases clipped from V and 0 bases from J, the junction kept 7 bases outside the gene matches. Germline V gene sequence: CDR1 SGHAT, CDR2 FQNNGV. The CDR3 is 16 amino acids. The CDR3 nucleotides read TGTGCCAGCAGCTCCGGACTAGTTATTAGCACAGATACGCAGTATTTT. Encoded protein: CASSSGLVISTDTQYF.

This clonotype is termed medium-sized. The chain couples TRBV28 to TRBJ2-2; no clear D. This CDR3 is built from 15 residues. Germline CDR1 is MDHEN and CDR2 is SYDVKM. V lost 3 bases to trimming and J lost 3 bases, with 11 bases between them. The DNA for the CDR3 is TGTGCCAGCAGTTTCTCCGACTCATACACCGGGGAGCTGTTTTTT. This codes for CASSFSDSYTGELFF.

The chain employs TRBV5-4 and TRBJ2-7, with a possible D match to TRBD2 (5 bases). Germline V gene data show CDR1 as SGHNT and CDR2 as YYREEE (reference sequence). The V gene lost 3 bases and the J gene lost 0 bases, with 13 bases spanning the gap. The CDR3 is 15 amino acids. The CDR3 is CASSSGLLGSYEQYF. The CDR3, as DNA: TGTGCCAGCAGCTCCGGACTGCTCGGCTCCTACGAGCAGTACTTC.

The chain combines TRBV6-6 with TRBJ2-7, with 8 bases matching TRBD1. Germline V gene sequence: CDR1 MNHNY, CDR2 SVGAGI (reference sequence). The CDR3 totals 16 residues. V gave up 0 bases and J gave up 2 bases; unmatched junction bases: 6. The CDR3 sequence: CASSYSLGQVAYEQYF. CDR3 coding DNA: TGTGCCAGCAGTTACTCTCTGGGACAGGTCGCCTACGAGCAGTACTTC.

This clonotype was counted at least ten times. This rearrangement joins TRBV7-9 to TRBJ2-1; 10 bases are shared with TRBD2. This CDR3 has 13 residues. CDR1 and CDR2 (germline): SEHNR, FQNEAQ (reference sequence). The V gene end was trimmed by 6 bases and the J gene end by 10 bases; junction bases not matched to a gene: 6. The CDR3 here is CASRHSGREEQFF. CDR3 nucleotide sequence: TGTGCCAGCAGACACAGCGGGAGGGAAGAGCAGTTCTTC.

The sample holds a few counts of this clonotype. The chain joins TRBV29-1 to TRBJ2-3, with 9 bases aligning to TRBD1. Germline-derived CDR1 and CDR2 are SQVTM and ANQGSEA. The CDR3 consists of 12 residues. The V segment lost 6 bases and the J segment 6 bases; nucleotides outside the gene matches: 4. This CDR3 is CSVGTGRDTQYF. Here the CDR3 DNA reads TGCAGCGTAGGGACAGGGCGGGATACGCAGTATTTT.

This clonotype was counted at least ten times. J is TRBJ2-7 and V is TRBV7-8; no clear D. Per germline, CDR1 SGHVS and CDR2 FQNEAQ. This CDR3 has 12 residues. The V gene lost 5 bases and the J gene lost 4 bases, with 9 bases spanning the gap. CDR3 loop: CASSPNQYEQYF. CDR3 bases: TGTGCCAGCAGCCCTAACCAGTACGAGCAGTACTTC.

This clonotype was detected many times. CDR3 bases: TGTGCCATCAGTGAGAGGGTACAGGCCTACGAGCAGTACTTC. Its translation is CAISERVQAYEQYF. The rearrangement uses TRBV10-3 and TRBJ2-7; possible D gene TRBD1, 5 bases. Germline CDR1 is ENHRY and CDR2 is SYGVKD. The CDR3 sequence is 14 residues long. V was shortened by 2 bases and J by 2 bases, with 10 bases between the two germline ends.

Ten or more counts support this clonotype. The rearrangement uses TRBV7-2 and TRBJ2-5, with a possible D match to TRBD1 (5 bases). Trimming took off 5 bases at V and 4 bases at J, with 17 bases between the two ends. The CDR3 consists of 15 residues. From germline, CDR1 is SGHTA and CDR2 FQGNSA. CDR3 protein: CASSQVPGRGETQYF. The CDR3 nucleotides read TGTGCCAGCAGCCAGGTCCCCGGAAGGGGAGAGACCCAGTACTTC. The variable domain in full, with the rest retrieved from reference TRBV7-2 and TRBJ2-5, is GAGVSQSPSNKVTEKGKDVELRCDPISGHTALYWYRQSLGQGLEFLIYFQGNSAPDKSGLPSDRFSAERTGGSVSTLTIQRTQQEDSAVYLCASSQVPGRGETQYFGPGTRLLVL.

This clonotype showed up many times. The rearrangement uses TRBV24-1 and TRBJ2-3; D is unresolved. The length of the CDR3 is 13 residues. Germline V gene lookup returns CDR1 KGHDR and CDR2 SFDVKD. With 8 bases removed from V and 0 bases from J, the gap between germline ends came to 8 bases. The CDR3 loop is CATKASSTDTQYF. CDR3 bases: TGTGCCACCAAGGCTTCTAGCACAGATACGCAGTATTTT.

This clonotype was detected many times. This rearrangement joins TRBV12-3 or TRBV12-4 to TRBJ1-5; possible D gene TRBD1, 5 bases. The CDR3 is made up of 14 amino acids. Trimming cost V 7 bases and J 4 bases, with 14 bases left between them. Written as DNA, the CDR3 is TGTGCCAGCACCCAGTCCGGGGGTAATCAGCCCCAGCATTTT. Encoded protein: CASTQSGGNQPQHF.